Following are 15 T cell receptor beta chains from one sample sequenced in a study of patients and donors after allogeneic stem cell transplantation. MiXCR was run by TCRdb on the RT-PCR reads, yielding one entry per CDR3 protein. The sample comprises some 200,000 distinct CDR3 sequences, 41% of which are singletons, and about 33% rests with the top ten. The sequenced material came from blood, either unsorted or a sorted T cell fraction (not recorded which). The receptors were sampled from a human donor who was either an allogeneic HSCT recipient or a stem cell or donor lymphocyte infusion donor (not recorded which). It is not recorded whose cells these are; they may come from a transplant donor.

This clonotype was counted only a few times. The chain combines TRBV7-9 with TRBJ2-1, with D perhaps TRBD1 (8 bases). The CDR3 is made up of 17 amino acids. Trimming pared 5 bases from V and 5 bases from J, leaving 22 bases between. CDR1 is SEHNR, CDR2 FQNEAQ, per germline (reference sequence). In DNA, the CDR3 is TGTGCCAGCAGCCCCCGGACAGGGAGGGTACGAGACAATGAGCAGTTCTTC. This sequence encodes CASSPRTGRVRDNEQFF.

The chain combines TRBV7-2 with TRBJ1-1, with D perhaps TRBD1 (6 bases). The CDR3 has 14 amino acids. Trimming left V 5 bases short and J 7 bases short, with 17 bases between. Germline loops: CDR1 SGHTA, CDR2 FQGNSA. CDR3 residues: CASSAGQRGFEAFF. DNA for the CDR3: TGTGCCAGCAGCGCCGGACAGAGGGGCTTTGAAGCTTTCTTT.

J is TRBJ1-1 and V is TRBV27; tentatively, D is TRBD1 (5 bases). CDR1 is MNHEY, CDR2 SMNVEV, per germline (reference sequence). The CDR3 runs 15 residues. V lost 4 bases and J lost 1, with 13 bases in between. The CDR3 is CASSSPPGANTEAFF. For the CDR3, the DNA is TGTGCCAGCAGTTCCCCGCCCGGGGCGAACACTGAAGCTTTCTTT.

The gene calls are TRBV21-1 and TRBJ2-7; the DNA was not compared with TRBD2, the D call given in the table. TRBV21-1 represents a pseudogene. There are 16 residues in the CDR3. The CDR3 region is CASSKDPSRGSYEQYF. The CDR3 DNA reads TGTGCCAGCAGCAAAGATCCCTCGCGGGGATCCTACGAGCAGTACTTC.

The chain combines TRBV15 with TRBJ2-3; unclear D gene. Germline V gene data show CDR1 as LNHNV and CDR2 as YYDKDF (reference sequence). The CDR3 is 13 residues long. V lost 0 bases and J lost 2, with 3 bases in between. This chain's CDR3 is CATSRDFTDTQYF. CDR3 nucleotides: TGTGCCACCAGCAGAGATTTCACAGATACGCAGTATTTT.

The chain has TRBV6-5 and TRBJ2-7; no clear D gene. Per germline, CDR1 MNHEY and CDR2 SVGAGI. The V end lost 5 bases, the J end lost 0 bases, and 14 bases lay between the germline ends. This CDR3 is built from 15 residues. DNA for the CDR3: TGTGCCAGCAGTCAAACTACCCCTGGCTCCTACGAGCAGTACTTC. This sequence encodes CASSQTTPGSYEQYF.

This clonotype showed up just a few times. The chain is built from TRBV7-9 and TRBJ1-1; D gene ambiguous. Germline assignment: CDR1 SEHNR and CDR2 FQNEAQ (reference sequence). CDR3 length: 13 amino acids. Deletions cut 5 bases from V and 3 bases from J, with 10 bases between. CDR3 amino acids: CASSQARDTEAFF. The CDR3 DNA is TGTGCCAGCAGCCAGGCGAGGGACACTGAAGCTTTCTTT.

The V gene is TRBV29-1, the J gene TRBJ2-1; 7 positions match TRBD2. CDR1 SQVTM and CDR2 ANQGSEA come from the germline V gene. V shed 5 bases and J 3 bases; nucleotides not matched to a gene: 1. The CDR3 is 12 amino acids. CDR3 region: CSVRTSYNEQFF. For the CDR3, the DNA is TGCAGCGTTCGGACTAGCTACAATGAGCAGTTCTTC.

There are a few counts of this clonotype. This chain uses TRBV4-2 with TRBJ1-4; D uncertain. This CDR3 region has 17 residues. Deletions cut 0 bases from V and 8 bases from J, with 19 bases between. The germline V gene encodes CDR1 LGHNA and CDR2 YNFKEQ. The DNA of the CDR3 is TGTGCCAGCAGCCAAGACATTTCGGGGAGGACGAGCGAAAAACTGTTTTTT. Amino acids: CASSQDISGRTSEKLFF.

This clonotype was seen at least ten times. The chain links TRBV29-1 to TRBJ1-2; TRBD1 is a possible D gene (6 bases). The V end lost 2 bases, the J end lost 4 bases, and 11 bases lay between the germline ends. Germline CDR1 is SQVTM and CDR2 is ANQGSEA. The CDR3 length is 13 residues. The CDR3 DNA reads TGCAGCGTTGAAAACAGGGAATCCTATGGCTACACCTTC. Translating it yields CSVENRESYGYTF.

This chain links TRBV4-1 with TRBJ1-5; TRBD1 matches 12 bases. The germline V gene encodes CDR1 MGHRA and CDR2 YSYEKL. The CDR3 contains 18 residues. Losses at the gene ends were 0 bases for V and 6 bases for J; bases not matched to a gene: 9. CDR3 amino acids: CASSQDTSGTGGSQPQHF. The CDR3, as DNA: TGCGCCAGCAGCCAAGACACTTCCGGGACAGGGGGCTCTCAGCCCCAGCATTTT.

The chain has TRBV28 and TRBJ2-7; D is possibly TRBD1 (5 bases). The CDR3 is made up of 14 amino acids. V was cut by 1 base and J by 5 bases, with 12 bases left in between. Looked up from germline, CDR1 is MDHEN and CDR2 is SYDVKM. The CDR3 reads CASSLLGDRDEQYF. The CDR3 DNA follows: TGTGCCAGCAGTTTATTAGGGGATAGGGACGAGCAGTACTTC.

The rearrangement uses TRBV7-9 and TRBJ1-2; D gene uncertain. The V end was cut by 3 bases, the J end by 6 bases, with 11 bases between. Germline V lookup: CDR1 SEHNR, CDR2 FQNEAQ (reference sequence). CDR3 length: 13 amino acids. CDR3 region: CASSFEPGDGYTF. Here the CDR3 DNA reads TGTGCCAGCAGCTTCGAGCCTGGGGATGGCTACACCTTC.

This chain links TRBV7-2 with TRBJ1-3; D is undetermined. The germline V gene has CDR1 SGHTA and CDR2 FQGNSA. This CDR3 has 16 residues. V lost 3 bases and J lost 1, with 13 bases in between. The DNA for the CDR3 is TGTGCCAGCAGCTTTAGCAGGCGCCTTTCTGGAAACACCATATATTTT. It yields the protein CASSFSRRLSGNTIYF. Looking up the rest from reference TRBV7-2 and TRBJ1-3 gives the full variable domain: GAGVSQSPSNKVTEKGKDVELRCDPISGHTALYWYRQSLGQGLEFLIYFQGNSAPDKSGLPSDRFSAERTGGSVSTLTIQRTQQEDSAVYLCASSFSRRLSGNTIYFGEGSWLTVV.

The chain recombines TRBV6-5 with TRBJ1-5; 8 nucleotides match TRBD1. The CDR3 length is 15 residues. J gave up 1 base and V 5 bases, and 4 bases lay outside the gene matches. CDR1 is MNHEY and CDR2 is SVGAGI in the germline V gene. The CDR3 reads CASSRQGFSNQPQHF. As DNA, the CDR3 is TGTGCCAGCAGTAGACAGGGGTTCAGCAATCAGCCCCAGCATTTT.